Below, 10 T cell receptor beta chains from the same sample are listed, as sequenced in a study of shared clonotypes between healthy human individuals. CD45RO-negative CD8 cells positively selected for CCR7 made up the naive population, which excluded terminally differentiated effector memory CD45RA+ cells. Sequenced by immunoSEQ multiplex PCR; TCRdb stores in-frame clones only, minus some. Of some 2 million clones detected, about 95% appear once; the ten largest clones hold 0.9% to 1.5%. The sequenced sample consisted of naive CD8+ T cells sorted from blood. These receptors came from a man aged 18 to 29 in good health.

The CDR3 nucleotides are TGTGCCTGGAGTATCTCTAGGGGCGCCTACGAGCAGTACTTC. This codes for CAWSISRGAYEQYF. The gene calls are TRBV30 and TRBJ2-7; D is perhaps TRBD1 (5 bases). CDR3 length: 14 residues. Germline CDR1 GTSNPN, CDR2 SVGIG (reference sequence). Trimming took off 2 bases at V and 2 bases at J, with 13 bases between the two ends.

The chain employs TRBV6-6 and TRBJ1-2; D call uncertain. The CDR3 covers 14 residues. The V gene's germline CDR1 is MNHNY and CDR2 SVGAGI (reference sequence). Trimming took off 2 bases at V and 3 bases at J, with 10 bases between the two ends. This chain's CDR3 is CASSYARSDYGYTF. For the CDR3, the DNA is TGTGCCAGCAGTTACGCGAGGTCGGACTATGGCTACACCTTC.

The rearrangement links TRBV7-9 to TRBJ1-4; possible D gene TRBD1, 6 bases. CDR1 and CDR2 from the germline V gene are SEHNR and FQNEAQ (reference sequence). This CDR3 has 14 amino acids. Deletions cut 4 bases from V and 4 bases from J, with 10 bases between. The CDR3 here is CASSSGHFNEKLFF. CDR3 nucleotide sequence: TGTGCCAGCAGCTCGGGACACTTTAATGAAAAACTGTTTTTT.

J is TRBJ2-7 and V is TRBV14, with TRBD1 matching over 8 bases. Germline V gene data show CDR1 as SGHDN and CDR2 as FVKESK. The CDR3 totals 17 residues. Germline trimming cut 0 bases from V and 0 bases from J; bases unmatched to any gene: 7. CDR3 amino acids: CASSQEGPGTGSYEQYF. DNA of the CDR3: TGTGCCAGCAGCCAAGAAGGTCCAGGGACAGGCTCCTACGAGCAGTACTTC.

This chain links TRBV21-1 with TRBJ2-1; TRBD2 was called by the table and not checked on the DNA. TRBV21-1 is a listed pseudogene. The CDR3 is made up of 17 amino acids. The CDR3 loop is CASSKARLAPLYNEQFF. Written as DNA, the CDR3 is TGTGCCAGCAGCAAAGCGAGACTAGCGCCATTATACAATGAGCAGTTCTTC.

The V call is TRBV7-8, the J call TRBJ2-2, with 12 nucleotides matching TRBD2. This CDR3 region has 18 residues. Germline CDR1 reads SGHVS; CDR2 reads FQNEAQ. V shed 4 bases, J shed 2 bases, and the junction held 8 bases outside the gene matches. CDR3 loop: CASSSRLAGVSNTGELFF. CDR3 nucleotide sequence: TGTGCCAGCAGCTCCCGACTAGCGGGAGTCTCTAACACCGGGGAGCTGTTTTTT.

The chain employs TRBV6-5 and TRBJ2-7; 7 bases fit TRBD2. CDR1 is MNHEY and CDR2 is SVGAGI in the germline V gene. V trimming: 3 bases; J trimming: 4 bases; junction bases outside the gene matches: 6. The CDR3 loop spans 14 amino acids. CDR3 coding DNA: TGTGCCAGCAGTTATAGGGAGGGAGGGTACGAGCAGTACTTC. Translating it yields CASSYREGGYEQYF.

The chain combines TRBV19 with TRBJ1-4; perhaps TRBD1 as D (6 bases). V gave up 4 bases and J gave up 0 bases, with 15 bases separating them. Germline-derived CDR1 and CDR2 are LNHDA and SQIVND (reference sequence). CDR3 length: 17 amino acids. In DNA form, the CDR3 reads TGTGCCAGTAGTACCCGGACAGCATCAGCAACTAATGAAAAACTGTTTTTT. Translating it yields CASSTRTASATNEKLFF. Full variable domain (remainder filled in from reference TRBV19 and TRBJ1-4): DGGITQSPKYLFRKEGQNVTLSCEQNLNHDAMYWYRQDPGQGLRLIYYSQIVNDFQKGDIAEGYSVSREKKESFPLTVTSAQKNPTAFYLCASSTRTASATNEKLFFGSGTQLSVL.

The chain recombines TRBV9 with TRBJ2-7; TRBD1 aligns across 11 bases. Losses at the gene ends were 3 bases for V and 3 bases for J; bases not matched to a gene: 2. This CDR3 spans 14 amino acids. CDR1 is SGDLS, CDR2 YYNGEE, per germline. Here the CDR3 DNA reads TGTGCCAGCAGCGATGGGACAGGGGGCTACGAGCAGTACTTC. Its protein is CASSDGTGGYEQYF.

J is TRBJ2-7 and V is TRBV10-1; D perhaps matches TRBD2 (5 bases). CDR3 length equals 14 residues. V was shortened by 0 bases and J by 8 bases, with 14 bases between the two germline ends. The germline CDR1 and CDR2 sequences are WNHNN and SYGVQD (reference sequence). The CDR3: CASSESGVLGQQYF. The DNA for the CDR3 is TGCGCCAGCAGTGAGTCGGGAGTTCTCGGGCAGCAGTACTTC.